This TCR beta chain was found in a study of blood T cell repertoires in COVID-19. The method was immunoSEQ multiplex PCR; TCRdb's version includes in-frame clones alone and lacks a portion of them. The sample records under 200,000 clones, 60% to 80% being singletons. V gave up 4 bases and J gave up 4 bases; unmatched junction bases: 10. This CDR3 is 15 amino acids long. Germline lookup yields CDR1 SQVTM and CDR2 ANQGSEA. Sequencing was carried out using peripheral blood. The TCR sequence derives from a man aged 55 to 70 with active or convalescent COVID-19. The rearrangement uses TRBV29-1 and TRBJ2-3; TRBD2 aligns across 8 bases. CDR3 sequence reads: CSVVSGTRAPDTQYF. CDR3 bases: TGCAGCGTTGTATCGGGGACTAGGGCCCCAGATACGCAGTATTTT.